This TCR beta chain appears in the sequencing data of a study of OX40 agonist ivuxolimab in advanced cancers. On the study more broadly: Every 2 weeks, patients got intravenous ivuxolimab at one of six dose levels (0.01-10 mg/kg).

Details on this clone: What it recognizes is unknown.

TCRdb's copy holds only in-frame clones and misses some; the assay was immunoSEQ multiplex PCR. The sample lists 72,000 or so clones, approximately 86% occurring once. Germline CDR1 SGHNT, CDR2 YYREEE (reference sequence). The ends lost 4 bases at V and 5 bases at J; junction bases unmatched: 5. CDR3 length: 14 residues. Whole-study results and caveats: A proportion of nonresponders additionally exhibited low normalized T-cell clonal expansion.

Source: CD4+ or CD8+ T cells sorted from blood, taken in a trial of the OX40 agonist ivuxolimab. The clonotype originates from an adult with an advanced solid tumor such as melanoma, head and neck, liver or kidney cancer. The V gene is TRBV5-4, the J gene TRBJ2-1; 8 bases are a match to TRBD1. DNA for the CDR3: TGTGCCAGCAGCAGAGACAGGGGAGACAATGAGCAGTTCTTC. Translating gives CASSRDRGDNEQFF. Variable domain in full (rest from reference TRBV5-4 and TRBJ2-1): ETGVTQSPTHLIKTRGQQVTLRCSSQSGHNTVSWYQQALGQGPQFIFQYYREEENGRGNFPPRFSGLQFPNYSSELNVNALELDDSALYLCASSRDRGDNEQFFGPGTRLTVL.